This entry lists 12 T cell receptor beta chains sequenced from one sample in a study of cytomegalovirus exposure and HLA in healthy donors. The primer mix had 60 Vbeta and 13 Jbeta primers. Libraries were prepared by immunoSEQ multiplex PCR; TCRdb keeps only in-frame clonotypes and omits some of them. This sample has about 140,000 clones, with approximately 82% found just once. The sample was PBMCs. Every receptor here comes from a woman aged 60-70 years in good health and CMV-seropositive.

The J gene is TRBJ2-5, the V gene TRBV30; perhaps TRBD1 as D (5 bases). The end of the DNA fits TRBJ2-7 better, so the J call may be wrong. Looked up from germline, CDR1 is GTSNPN and CDR2 is SVGIG (reference sequence). The CDR3 is 12 residues long. The CDR3 spells CACDSSSYEQYF. The CDR3 DNA sequence: TGTGCCTGCGACAGTAGCTCCTACGAGCAGTACTTC.

V is TRBV29-1 and J is TRBJ1-2; the D gene is possibly TRBD1 (5 bases). The V gene's germline CDR1 is SQVTM and CDR2 ANQGSEA. This CDR3 has 11 amino acids. V dropped 5 bases and J dropped 9 bases, with 13 bases sitting between them. The DNA for the CDR3 is TGCAGCGTTTTCGACAGCGGGAGCTACACCTTC. Its protein product is CSVFDSGSYTF.

V and J are TRBV29-1 and TRBJ2-1; 7 positions agree with TRBD2. Germline trimming cut 7 bases from V and 3 bases from J; bases unmatched to any gene: 6. The germline V gene encodes CDR1 SQVTM and CDR2 ANQGSEA. This CDR3 has 13 amino acids. The CDR3 loop is CSGGGGSYNEQFF. In DNA, the CDR3 is TGCAGCGGGGGGGGAGGGAGCTACAATGAGCAGTTCTTC.

The genes are TRBV2 and TRBJ1-4; 7 bases are a match to TRBD1. This CDR3 comprises 16 residues. Germline lookup yields CDR1 SNHLY and CDR2 FYNNEI. The trim removed 2 bases at V and 2 bases at J, leaving 5 bases unmatched. CDR3 in DNA: TGTGCCAGCAGTGAAAGGGCAGGGGGTACTAATGAAAAACTGTTTTTT. This sequence encodes CASSERAGGTNEKLFF.

This chain uses TRBV6-5 with TRBJ2-2, with 7 nucleotides matching TRBD1. The CDR3 sequence is 16 residues long. Germline V gene sequence: CDR1 MNHEY, CDR2 SVGAGI. V lost 4 bases to trimming and J lost 6 bases; unmatched junction nucleotides: 11. The CDR3 DNA follows: TGTGCCAGCAGTTCCCGGACAGGTCTTCGGTCCGGGGAGCTGTTTTTT. Translating it yields CASSSRTGLRSGELFF.

The chain carries TRBV28 and TRBJ1-5, with D perhaps matching TRBD1 (6 bases). V was cut by 6 bases and J by 4 bases, with 13 bases left in between. CDR1 MDHEN and CDR2 SYDVKM come from the germline V gene. This CDR3 region has 14 residues. CDR3 residues: CASSGQKLNQPQHF. CDR3 nucleotides: TGTGCCAGCAGCGGACAGAAGTTGAATCAGCCCCAGCATTTT.

In nucleotides, the CDR3 is TGTGCCACCAGCAGAGATTGGGGGGGACTGCCGTACTTC. This encodes CATSRDWGGLPYF. This chain uses TRBV15 with TRBJ2-7; the match to TRBD2 covers 7 bases. This CDR3 is 13 amino acids long. V shed 0 bases and J 12 bases; nucleotides not matched to a gene: 8. The germline CDR1 and CDR2 sequences are LNHNV and YYDKDF (reference sequence). The full variable domain, with the rest looked up from reference TRBV15 and TRBJ2-7, is DAMVIQNPRYQVTQFGKPVTLSCSQTLNHNVMYWYQQKSSQAPKLLFHYYDKDFNNEADTPDNFQSRRPNTSFCFLDIRSPGLGDTAMYLCATSRDWGGLPYFGPGTRLTVT.

The chain joins TRBV5-4 to TRBJ2-7; 9 nucleotides match TRBD1. J was trimmed by 6 bases and V by 5 bases; bases with no gene match: 6. The germline V gene encodes CDR1 SGHNT and CDR2 YYREEE (reference sequence). The CDR3 sequence is 13 residues long. The chain's CDR3 is CASSGDRVSEQYF. The CDR3 DNA is TGTGCCAGCAGTGGGGACAGGGTAAGCGAGCAGTACTTC.

This rearrangement joins TRBV19 to TRBJ2-3; TRBD2 agrees at 14 bases. The CDR3 has 19 residues. Germline CDR1 is LNHDA and CDR2 is SQIVND (reference sequence). Unmatched junction bases numbered 7, after V lost 2 bases and J lost 0 bases. DNA of the CDR3: TGTGCCAGTAGTATAAAGGGGGGACTAGCGGGAGTCAGCACAGATACGCAGTATTTT. It encodes CASSIKGGLAGVSTDTQYF.

The genes are TRBV18 and TRBJ1-1, with 7 nucleotides matching TRBD1. Losses at the gene ends were 8 bases for V and 3 bases for J; bases not matched to a gene: 3. This CDR3 contains 12 residues. Germline loops: CDR1 KGHSH, CDR2 LQKENI. The CDR3 DNA reads as TGTGCCAGCCGACAGGGAGACACTGAAGCTTTCTTT. Translated, it gives CASRQGDTEAFF. Full variable domain (remainder filled in from reference TRBV18 and TRBJ1-1): NAGVMQNPRHLVRRRGQEARLRCSPMKGHSHVYWYRQLPEEGLKFMVYLQKENIIDESGMPKERFSAEFPKEGPSILRIQQVVRGDSAAYFCASRQGDTEAFFGQGTRLTVV.

The rearrangement joins TRBV11-2 to TRBJ2-5; 9 nucleotides align to TRBD2. The junction had 10 bases not matched to a gene; V was cut back by 1 base and J by 7 bases. This CDR3 comprises 16 residues. CDR1 and CDR2 (germline): SGHAT, FQNNGV. CDR3 coding DNA: TGTGCCAGCAGCTTAGGGAGGACTAGCGTGGGAGGGACCCAGTACTTC. This codes for CASSLGRTSVGGTQYF.

This rearrangement joins TRBV6-6 to TRBJ2-1, with no clear D. V was clipped by 7 bases and J by 4 bases, with 8 bases between them. The germline CDR1 and CDR2 sequences are MNHNY and SVGAGI (reference sequence). CDR3 length: 12 amino acids. The CDR3, as DNA: TGTGCCAGCACCTTATCTTACAATGAGCAGTTCTTC. This sequence encodes CASTLSYNEQFF.